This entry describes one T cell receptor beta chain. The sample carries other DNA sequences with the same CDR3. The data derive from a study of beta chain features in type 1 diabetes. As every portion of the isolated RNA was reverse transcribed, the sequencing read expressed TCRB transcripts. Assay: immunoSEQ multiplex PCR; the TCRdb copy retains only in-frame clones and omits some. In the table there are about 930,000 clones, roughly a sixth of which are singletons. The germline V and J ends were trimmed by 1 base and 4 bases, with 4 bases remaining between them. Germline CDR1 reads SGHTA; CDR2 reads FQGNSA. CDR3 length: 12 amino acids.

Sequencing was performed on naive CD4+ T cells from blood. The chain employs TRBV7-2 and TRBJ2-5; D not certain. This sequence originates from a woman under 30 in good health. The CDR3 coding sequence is TGTGCCAGCAGCTTAGGCCTAGAGACCCAGTACTTC. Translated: CASSLGLETQYF.